This T cell receptor beta chain was obtained from a study of OX40 agonist ivuxolimab in advanced cancers. Describing the broader study: Ivuxolimab was an agonistic, fully human IgG2 monoclonal antibody directed against OX40 (CD134), a costimulatory receptor. Intravenous ivuxolimab was administered to patients every 2 weeks at six dose levels: 0.01, 0.1, 0.3, 1.5, 3 and 10 mg/kg. Of the approximately 54 patients in dose escalation, about 20 had hepatocellular carcinoma, some 15 had melanoma, 9 had renal cell carcinoma and 9 had head and neck cancer. The dose-escalation cohort was 80% to 90% male with a mean age of 60 years, ranging from roughly 23 to 79. Patients were allowed to have had prior anti-PD-1, anti-PD-L1 or anti-CTLA-4 therapy, and around two fifths of the dose-escalation patients had been treated with checkpoint inhibitors. Partial responses were achieved by three dose-escalation patients, of whom one had hepatocellular carcinoma and two had cutaneous melanoma. The purpose of peripheral TCRbeta sequencing was to test whether ivuxolimab changed TCR sequence diversity and led to clonal T-cell expansion. The paper describes the monotherapy dose-escalation part (N of about 57 patients) of the phase I trial of ivuxolimab.

The V and J ends are trimmed by 5 bases and 5 bases, leaving 17 bases between them. CDR1 and CDR2 are read off the germline V gene as KGHSH and LQKENI. From cysteine to phenylalanine, the CDR3 is 15 amino acids long. Only the CDR3 DNA stays, 45 bases, in frame from base 1. What the research found in general, with its limitations: In partial responders in the 0.1-3.0 mg/kg groups, normalized peripheral clonal expansion was found to be among the lowest, especially among CD8+ T cells. Low levels of normalized T-cell clonal expansion were also seen in some patients who did not respond. The antigen specificity of the clonally expanded peripheral T cells was not determined. After ivuxolimab, expanded clones were on average more numerous among CD8+ T cells than among CD4+ T cells. At doses from 0.1 to 3.0 mg/kg, clonal expansion was seen in both CD4+ and CD8+ blood T cells between baseline and week 6.

Patients with a history of autoimmune disease or receiving systemic immunosuppression were excluded from the trial. In every dose cohort, peripheral blood was drawn for TCR sequencing at baseline, cycle 4 day 1, and cycle 7 day 1. The samples were taken from a phase I, first-in-human, multicenter, open-label dose-escalation trial of ivuxolimab. Adults with locally advanced or metastatic melanoma, renal cell, hepatocellular, or head and neck squamous cell carcinoma were enrolled in the trial. Before TCR sequencing, CD4+ and CD8+ T cells were separately sorted from peripheral blood. Concerning this clone: Its antigen is still unknown. No much larger clone exists at a distance of one base, and base qualities are not known.

Genomic DNA was extracted from sorted cells for sequencing of the TCRbeta CDR3 region. The immunoSEQ Assay was used to sequence the TCRbeta CDR3 regions. The table was pulled from immuneACCESS by TCRdb, which kept in-frame rearrangements only. Such tables lose some clones; where checked, under half of the loss comes from unresolved V genes, and the rest has no known cause. This sample has 70,000 or so clones in its table, and around 84% of those were observed once. Roughly 0.79% of the sample is held by the ten biggest clonotypes. The clonotype comes from an adult with an advanced solid tumor such as melanoma, head and neck, liver or kidney cancer. The sample was CD4+ or CD8+ T cells sorted from blood, taken in a trial of the OX40 agonist ivuxolimab. The rearrangement joined TRBV18 to TRBJ2-3; TRBD1 could be the D gene, as 6 bases match. CDR3 region: CASSVDSSHGDTQYF. The DNA sequence is as follows: TGTGCCAGCTCAGTGGACAGTAGTCACGGAGATACGCAGTATTTT.